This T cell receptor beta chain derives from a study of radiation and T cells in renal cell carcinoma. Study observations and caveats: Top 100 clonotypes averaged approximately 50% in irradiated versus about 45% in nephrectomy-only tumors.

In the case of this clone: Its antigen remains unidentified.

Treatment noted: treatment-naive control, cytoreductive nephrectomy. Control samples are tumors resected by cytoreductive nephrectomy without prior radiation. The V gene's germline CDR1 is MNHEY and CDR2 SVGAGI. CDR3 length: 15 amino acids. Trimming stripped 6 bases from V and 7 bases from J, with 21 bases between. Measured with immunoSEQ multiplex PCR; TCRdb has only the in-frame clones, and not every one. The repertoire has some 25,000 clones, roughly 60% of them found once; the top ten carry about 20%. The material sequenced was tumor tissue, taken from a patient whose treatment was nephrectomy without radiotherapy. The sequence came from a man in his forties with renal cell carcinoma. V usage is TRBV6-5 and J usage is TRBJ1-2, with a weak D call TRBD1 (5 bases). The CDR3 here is CASRDPGTSHLGYTF. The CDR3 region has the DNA TGTGCCAGCAGGGATCCCGGGACCTCCCATCTTGGCTACACCTTC.